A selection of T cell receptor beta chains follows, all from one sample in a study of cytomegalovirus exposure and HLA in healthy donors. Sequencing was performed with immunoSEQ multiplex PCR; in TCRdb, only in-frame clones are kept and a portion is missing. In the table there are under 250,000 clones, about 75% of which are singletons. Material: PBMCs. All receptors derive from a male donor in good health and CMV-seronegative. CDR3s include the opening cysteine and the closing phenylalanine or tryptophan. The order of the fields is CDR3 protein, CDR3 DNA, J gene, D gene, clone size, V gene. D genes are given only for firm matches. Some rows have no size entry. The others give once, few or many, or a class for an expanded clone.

cdr3_aa: CASGQGWGNTIYF; cdr3_nt: TGTGCCTCCGGACAGGGCTGGGGAAACACCATATATTTT; j_call: TRBJ1-3; d_call: TRBD1; clone_size: .; v_call: TRBV19
cdr3_aa: CASREGGGKDTQYF; cdr3_nt: TGTGCCAGCAGGGAAGGCGGGGGGAAAGATACGCAGTATTTT; j_call: TRBJ2-3; d_call: TRBD2; clone_size: .; v_call: TRBV6-1
cdr3_aa: CASSGRGFYGYTF; cdr3_nt: TGTGCCAGCAGTGGGCGGGGGTTCTATGGCTACACCTTC; j_call: TRBJ1-2; d_call: .; clone_size: .; v_call: TRBV6-5
cdr3_aa: CAWRRLRGRETQYF; cdr3_nt: TGTGCCTGGCGCCGTTTAAGGGGGCGAGAGACCCAGTACTTC; j_call: TRBJ2-5; d_call: TRBD1; clone_size: .; v_call: TRBV30
cdr3_aa: CASSYPGTDVNEQFF; cdr3_nt: TGTGCCAGCAGCTACCCCGGGACAGATGTCAATGAGCAGTTCTTC; j_call: TRBJ2-1; d_call: TRBD1; clone_size: .; v_call: TRBV7-3
cdr3_aa: CASSEARVAMNTEAFF; cdr3_nt: TGTGCCAGCAGTGAAGCGCGCGTAGCCATGAACACTGAAGCTTTCTTT; j_call: TRBJ1-1; d_call: .; clone_size: .; v_call: TRBV2
cdr3_aa: CASSADRVGETQYF; cdr3_nt: TGTGCCAGCTCAGCCGACAGGGTAGGCGAGACCCAGTACTTC; j_call: TRBJ2-5; d_call: TRBD1; clone_size: .; v_call: TRBV18
cdr3_aa: CASSLDPSGEQYF; cdr3_nt: TGCGCCAGCAGCTTGGACCCGTCGGGCGAGCAGTACTTC; j_call: TRBJ2-7; d_call: .; clone_size: .; v_call: TRBV5-1
cdr3_aa: CASSLRREVEQFF; cdr3_nt: TGTGCCAGCAGCTTAAGACGGGAGGTTGAGCAGTTCTTC; j_call: TRBJ2-1; d_call: TRBD2; clone_size: .; v_call: TRBV11-2
cdr3_aa: CASSIPGGGQPQHF; cdr3_nt: TGTGCCAGTAGTATCCCAGGGGGCGGTCAGCCCCAGCATTTT; j_call: TRBJ1-5; d_call: TRBD1; clone_size: few; v_call: TRBV19
cdr3_aa: CASTDRGREGTGELFF; cdr3_nt: TGTGCCAGTACCGATCGGGGCAGGGAGGGCACCGGGGAGCTGTTTTTT; j_call: TRBJ2-2; d_call: TRBD2; clone_size: .; v_call: TRBV19
cdr3_aa: CSVTTSDEQYF; cdr3_nt: TGCAGCGTTACTACGTCGGACGAGCAGTACTTC; j_call: TRBJ2-7; d_call: .; clone_size: .; v_call: TRBV29-1
cdr3_aa: CASSYRSLAGVSEQYF; cdr3_nt: TGTGCCAGCAGTTACCGGTCACTAGCGGGAGTATCCGAGCAGTACTTC; j_call: TRBJ2-7; d_call: TRBD2; clone_size: once; v_call: TRBV6-5
cdr3_aa: CASSQDPGYTQYF; cdr3_nt: TGCGCCAGCAGCCAAGATCCAGGTTATACGCAGTATTTT; j_call: TRBJ2-3; d_call: .; clone_size: .; v_call: TRBV4-3
cdr3_aa: CASSEDRGPYGYTF; cdr3_nt: TGTGCCAGCAGTGAAGACAGGGGCCCCTATGGCTACACCTTC; j_call: TRBJ1-2; d_call: TRBD1; clone_size: .; v_call: TRBV6-1
cdr3_aa: CATSRSGLAGRRTTDTQYF; cdr3_nt: TGTGCCACCAGCAGGTCGGGACTAGCGGGGAGACGAACAACAGATACGCAGTATTTT; j_call: TRBJ2-3; d_call: TRBD2; clone_size: .; v_call: TRBV15
cdr3_aa: CASSLGTVRNQPQHF; cdr3_nt: TGTGCCAGCAGCTTAGGTACAGTGCGCAATCAGCCCCAGCATTTT; j_call: TRBJ1-5; d_call: .; clone_size: few; v_call: TRBV13
cdr3_aa: CAISESAVDGYTF; cdr3_nt: TGTGCCATCAGTGAGTCAGCCGTAGATGGCTACACCTTC; j_call: TRBJ1-2; d_call: .; clone_size: .; v_call: TRBV10-3
cdr3_aa: CAWRPGLAGAYYNEQFF; cdr3_nt: TGTGCCTGGAGGCCCGGACTAGCGGGGGCCTACTACAATGAGCAGTTCTTC; j_call: TRBJ2-1; d_call: TRBD2; clone_size: .; v_call: TRBV30
cdr3_aa: CASSLSGSSYEQYF; cdr3_nt: TGCGCCAGCAGCTTATCGGGAAGCTCCTACGAGCAGTACTTC; j_call: TRBJ2-7; d_call: .; clone_size: once; v_call: TRBV5-1
cdr3_aa: CASSPLQRGYTDTQYF; cdr3_nt: TGTGCCAGCTCACCATTACAGCGGGGGTACACAGATACGCAGTATTTT; j_call: TRBJ2-3; d_call: TRBD2; clone_size: once; v_call: TRBV18
cdr3_aa: CASSPPGGRDTEAFF; cdr3_nt: TGTGCCAGCTCACCACCGGGGGGGCGCGACACTGAAGCTTTCTTT; j_call: TRBJ1-1; d_call: .; clone_size: once; v_call: TRBV18
cdr3_aa: CASRTGTNYATNEKLFF; cdr3_nt: TGTGCCAGCAGAACCGGGACAAACTATGCAACTAATGAAAAACTGTTTTTT; j_call: TRBJ1-4; d_call: .; clone_size: .; v_call: TRBV7-9
cdr3_aa: CASSIGQGSDTQYF; cdr3_nt: TGTGCCAGTAGTATAGGACAGGGCTCGGATACGCAGTATTTT; j_call: TRBJ2-3; d_call: TRBD1; clone_size: .; v_call: TRBV19
cdr3_aa: CASSRTGWEKLFF; cdr3_nt: TGTGCCAGCAGCCGGACAGGCTGGGAAAAACTGTTTTTT; j_call: TRBJ1-4; d_call: TRBD1; clone_size: .; v_call: TRBV13